These 14 T cell receptor beta chains share one sample of origin, sequenced in a study of tumor-infiltrating lymphocytes in primary liver carcinoma. Starting from 500 ng of total RNA, TCR beta cDNA was produced with a primer in the constant region. Three nested multiplex PCR rounds, a slightly modified ARM-PCR method, built the TCR beta libraries. Forward primers for TRBV1-TRBV30 and a C-beta reverse primer served the first two PCR rounds, at 10 cycles each. TCRdb fed the multiplex PCR reads into MiXCR, producing one record per CDR3 protein. The sample includes more than 100,000 distinct CDR3 sequences, around two thirds seen only once; the top ten take roughly 9%. Bulk tissue was left unsorted, and RNA and DNA were co-extracted from about 19-30 mg of it. The sequenced sample consisted of liver tumor tissue from sampling region 1. The subset was: tumor region T1, superior pole. These receptors all come from a woman aged 55-75 years with primary liver carcinoma and hepatitis B virus infection.

About this clonotype itself: A much larger clone differs from this one at a single base, so this may be a read error. The rearrangement joins TRBV10-3 to TRBJ2-7; D not certain. The length of the CDR3 is 14 residues. Germline V gives CDR1 ENHRY, CDR2 SYGVKD. CDR3 loop: CTISTVPSSYEQYF. The DNA for the CDR3 is TGTACCATCAGCACCGTTCCCAGTTCCTACGAGCAGTACTTC.

The table lists this clonotype with a few counts. The V gene is TRBV2, the J gene TRBJ1-2, with unresolved D. Germline V gene lookup returns CDR1 SNHLY and CDR2 FYNNEI. There are 13 residues in the CDR3. The V end was cut by 7 bases, the J end by 5 bases, with 14 bases between. CDR3 amino acids: CASMTVFGYGYTF. In DNA form, the CDR3 reads TGTGCCAGCATGACCGTTTTTGGTTATGGCTACACCTTC.

To note about this clonotype: A much larger clonotype is one base distant, so this may be a read error. The chain combines TRBV7-9 with TRBJ2-7; no clear D gene. The CDR3 has 14 residues. V lost 2 bases and J lost 1, with 9 bases in between. Germline-derived CDR1 and CDR2 are SEHNR and FQNEAQ (reference sequence). DNA for the CDR3: TGTGCCAGCAGCTTATTCGCCGGATCCTACGAGCAGTACTTC. This sequence encodes CASSLFAGSYEQYF.

This clonotype has a count of ten or more. This chain links TRBV4-1 with TRBJ1-1; D perhaps matches TRBD1 (5 bases). Trimming shortened V by 1 base and J by 1 base, and 7 bases separated the two germline ends. Looked up from germline, CDR1 is MGHRA and CDR2 is YSYEKL. The CDR3 consists of 14 residues. Written as DNA, the CDR3 is TGCGCCAGCAGCCAAGCAAGGGGGAACACTGAAGCTTTCTTT. Translation gives CASSQARGNTEAFF.

Of note for this clonotype: One end of the junction is discordant with germline, which a read error may explain. The chain employs TRBV6-1 and TRBJ2-1, with D unclear. The CDR3 has 14 residues. Germline lookup yields CDR1 MNHNS and CDR2 SASEGT. DNA of the CDR3: TGTGCCACACGGCGGACGGGCTCCTACAATGAGGAGTTCTTC. It is translated as CATRRTGSYNEEFF.

With respect to this clonotype: A much larger clone sits a single nucleotide away, making a read error possible. This chain connects TRBV29-1 to TRBJ2-2, with a tentative D call TRBD1 (6 bases). The germline V gene encodes CDR1 SQVTM and CDR2 ANQGSEA. This CDR3 is built from 13 residues. The CDR3 loop is CSVNKQGTEELFF. The CDR3 nucleotides are TGCAGCGTTAACAAACAGGGAACCGAGGAGCTGTTTTTT.

This clonotype was seen a few times. A much larger clone differs from this one at a single base, so this may be a read error. This chain links TRBV5-1 with TRBJ1-1; D is unclear. The CDR3 covers 14 residues. The germline CDR1 and CDR2 sequences are SGHRS and YFSETQ. V lost 0 bases, J lost 3 bases, and 9 bases lay in between. The CDR3 DNA is TGCGCCAGCAGCTTGGGTGCCGGAGACACTGAAGCTTTCTTT. This gives the protein CASSLGAGDTEAFF.

Here the CDR3 DNA reads TGCGCCAGCAGCGGGGGACAGAACTACAATGAGCAGTTCTTC. This gives the protein CASSGGQNYNEQFF. The rearrangement links TRBV5-1 to TRBJ2-1; 7 bases map to TRBD1. Germline values: CDR1 SGHRS, CDR2 YFSETQ. Unmatched junction bases numbered 4, after V lost 4 bases and J lost 3 bases. The CDR3 covers 14 residues.

Comments on this clonotype: Being one base from a much bigger clone, this may be a read error. V usage is TRBV7-3 and J usage is TRBJ2-2; a weak D match, TRBD2 (6 bases). CDR1 and CDR2 from the germline V gene are SGHTA and FQGTGA. The CDR3 spans 16 residues. Trimming took 1 base from V and 9 from J, leaving 18 bases between them. The CDR3 region has the DNA TGTGCCAGCAGCTTAATTGCCGCGGCGGGGAAAAGGGAGCTGTTTTTT. Its protein product is CASSLIAAAGKRELFF.

In the case of this clonotype: The germline gene is not matched at one end of the junction; a read error may be the cause. CDR3 in amino acids: CASSQEPSGRAGNEQFF. The CDR3 region has the DNA TGCGCTAGCAGCCAAGAACCCAGCGGGAGGGCGGGCAATGAGCAGTTCTTC. The chain is built from TRBV4-1 and TRBJ2-1, with TRBD2 matching over 10 bases. CDR1 and CDR2 (germline): MGHRA, YSYEKL. The CDR3 loop spans 17 amino acids.

The chain combines TRBV30 with TRBJ2-1; D is possibly TRBD2 (5 bases). Germline CDR1 reads GTSNPN; CDR2 reads SVGIG (reference sequence). With 2 bases removed from V and 3 bases from J, the gap between germline ends came to 17 bases. There are 16 residues in the CDR3. CDR3 sequence reads: CAWSLPRLPFYNEQFF. CDR3 nucleotide sequence: TGTGCCTGGAGTCTCCCGAGACTACCGTTCTACAATGAGCAGTTCTTC.

This chain connects TRBV7-2 to TRBJ2-1; the match to TRBD2 covers 7 bases. There are 16 residues in the CDR3. The germline gives CDR1 SGHTA, CDR2 FQGNSA. V trimming: 3 bases; J trimming: 8 bases; junction bases outside the gene matches: 13. The chain's CDR3 is CASSLASGLAGHEQFF. CDR3 DNA: TGTGCCAGCAGCTTGGCATCAGGGTTAGCGGGCCATGAGCAGTTCTTC.

This clonotype has just one count. This chain uses TRBV12-3 or TRBV12-4 with TRBJ1-1, with 8 bases that match TRBD1. The CDR3 contains 14 residues. After removal of 7 bases from V and 2 bases from J, the junction contained 6 bases not matched to a gene. The CDR3 coding sequence is TGTGCCAGCAAACCGGGACAGGCCAACACTGAAGCTTTCTTT. Its translation: CASKPGQANTEAFF.

This clonotype was observed at least ten times. The chain uses TRBV14 and TRBJ2-1; D unclear. Germline CDR1 reads SGHDN; CDR2 reads FVKESK. The CDR3 spans 12 residues. The ends were cut back, 0 bases at V and 8 bases at J, with 5 bases in the middle. The chain's CDR3 is CASSQDWDEQFF. For the CDR3, the DNA is TGTGCCAGCAGCCAAGATTGGGATGAGCAGTTCTTC.